The sequence of this T cell receptor (beta chain) was determined in a study of T cells in Graves' hyperthyroidism and ophthalmopathy. Uncontrolled infection, other autoimmune disease, pregnancy and lactation each barred patients from inclusion. Each diagnosis drew on symptoms, thyroxine, TRAb, thyroid ultrasound and orbital computed tomography findings. It was RNA transcripts that yielded the amplified TCR beta CDR3 regions. Using the HTBI primer set, a first-round RT-PCR was run on the TCR CDR3. TCRdb called the multiplex PCR reads again in MiXCR, with one record for every CDR3 protein. Of a few hundred thousand distinct CDR3 sequences listed, roughly 46% are singletons. Broader study findings: The majority of expanded thyroid clonotypes above 0.001 also appeared in blood. It was a median about 6.5 months before onset that the model predicted ophthalmopathy.

In regard to this clonotype: Its specificity is not known.

The V gene's germline CDR1 is SGHRS and CDR2 YFSETQ. This CDR3 has 14 residues. V shed 4 bases, J shed 5 bases, and the junction held 2 bases outside the gene matches. V is TRBV5-1 and J is TRBJ1-6, with 8 bases matching TRBD1. The sequencing sample was made of peripheral blood or thyroid tissue (not recorded which). The clonotype comes from an adult woman with Graves' disease, either hyperthyroidism or ophthalmopathy (not recorded which). The CDR3 is CASSPGQDNSPLHF. For the CDR3, the DNA is TGCGCCAGCAGCCCGGGACAGGATAATTCACCCCTCCACTTT.